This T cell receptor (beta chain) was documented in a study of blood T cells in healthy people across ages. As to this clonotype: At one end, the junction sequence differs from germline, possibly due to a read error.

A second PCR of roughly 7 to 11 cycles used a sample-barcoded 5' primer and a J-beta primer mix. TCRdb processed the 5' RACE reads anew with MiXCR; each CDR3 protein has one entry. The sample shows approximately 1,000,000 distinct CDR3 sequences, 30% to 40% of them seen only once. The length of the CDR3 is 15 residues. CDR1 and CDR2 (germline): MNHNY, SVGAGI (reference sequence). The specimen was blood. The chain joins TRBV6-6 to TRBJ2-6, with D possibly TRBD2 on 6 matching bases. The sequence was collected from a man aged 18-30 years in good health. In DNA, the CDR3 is TGTGCCAGCCTCCGGGATAGTGGAGGGCCCAAAGTCCTGACTTTC. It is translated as CASLRDSGGPKVLTF.